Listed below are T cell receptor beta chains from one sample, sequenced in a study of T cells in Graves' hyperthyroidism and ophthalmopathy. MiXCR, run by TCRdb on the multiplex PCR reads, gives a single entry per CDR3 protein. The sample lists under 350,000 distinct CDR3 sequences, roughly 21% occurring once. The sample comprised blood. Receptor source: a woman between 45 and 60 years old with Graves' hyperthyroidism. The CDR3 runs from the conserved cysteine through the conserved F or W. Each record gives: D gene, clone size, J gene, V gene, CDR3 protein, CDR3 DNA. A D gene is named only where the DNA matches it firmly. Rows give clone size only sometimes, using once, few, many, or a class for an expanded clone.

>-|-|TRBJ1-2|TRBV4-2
CASSQVQGIGSSGYTF
TGTGCCAGCAGCCAAGTGCAGGGGATTGGTTCGAGCGGCTACACCTTC
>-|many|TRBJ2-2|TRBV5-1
CASSSGTGPLSGELFF
TGCGCCAGCAGCTCCGGGACTGGCCCCCTCTCGGGGGAGCTGTTTTTT
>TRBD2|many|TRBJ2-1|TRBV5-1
CASSLGTGGPYEQFF
TGCGCCAGCAGCTTGGGCACGGGAGGGCCCTATGAGCAGTTCTTC
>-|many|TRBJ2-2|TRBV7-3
CASSLRLTPNTGELFF
TGTGCCAGCAGCTTGAGACTAACACCGAACACCGGGGAGCTGTTTTTT
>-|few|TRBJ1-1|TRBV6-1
CASSSGRLNTEAFF
TGTGCCAGCAGTTCAGGACGGTTGAACACTGAAGCTTTCTTT
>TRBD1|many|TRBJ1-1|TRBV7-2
CASSLEGTAITEAFF
TGTGCCAGCAGCTTGGAGGGGACAGCCATCACTGAAGCTTTCTTT
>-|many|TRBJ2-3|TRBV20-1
CSAGEDTQYF
TGCAGTGCTGGCGAAGATACGCAGTATTTT
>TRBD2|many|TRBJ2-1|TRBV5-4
CASTRGLAGGGEQFF
TGTGCCAGCACCCGGGGACTAGCGGGAGGCGGTGAGCAGTTCTTC
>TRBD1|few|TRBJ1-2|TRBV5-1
CASSLRPGGNYGYTF
TGCGCCAGCAGCTTGAGGCCAGGGGGAAACTATGGCTACACCTTC
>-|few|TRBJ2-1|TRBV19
CASSNQGTGVYEQFF
TGTGCCAGTAGTAATCAGGGTACGGGTGTTTATGAGCAGTTCTTC
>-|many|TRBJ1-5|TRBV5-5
CASSLLVAVNQPQHF
TGTGCCAGCAGCTTATTGGTGGCAGTCAATCAGCCCCAGCATTTT
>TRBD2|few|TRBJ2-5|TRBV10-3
CAISVSGSGETQYF
TGTGCCATCAGTGTTAGCGGGAGCGGAGAGACCCAGTACTTC
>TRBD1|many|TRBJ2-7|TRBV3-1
CASSQEDRGTYEQYF
TGTGCCAGCAGCCAAGAGGACAGGGGTACCTACGAGCAGTACTTC
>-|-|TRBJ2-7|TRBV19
CASSIGGGLSYEQYF
TGTGCCAGTAGTATTGGTGGGGGCCTATCCTACGAGCAGTACTTC
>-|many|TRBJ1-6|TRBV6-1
CASSEDTYNSPLHF
TGTGCCAGCAGTGAAGACACGTATAATTCACCCCTCCACTTT
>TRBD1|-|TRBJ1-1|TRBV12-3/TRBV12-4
CASSFNPTGRDTEAFF
TGTGCCAGCAGTTTCAATCCGACAGGGCGCGACACTGAAGCTTTCTTT
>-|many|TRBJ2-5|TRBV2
CASSGIRVEETQYF
TGTGCCAGCAGCGGCATCAGAGTAGAAGAGACCCAGTACTTC
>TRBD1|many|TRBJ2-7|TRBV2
CASSRTGENTGEQYF
TGTGCCAGCAGTCGGACAGGGGAAAACACCGGGGAGCAGTACTTC
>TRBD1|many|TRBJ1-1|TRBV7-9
CASSFTTDRVGEAFF
TGTGCCAGCAGCTTTACTACCGACAGGGTTGGTGAAGCTTTCTTT
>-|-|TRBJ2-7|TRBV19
CASSTALAGNYEQYF
TGTGCCAGTAGTACCGCGTTGGCGGGAAACTACGAGCAGTACTTC
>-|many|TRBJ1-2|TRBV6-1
CASTRIDGYGYTF
TGTGCCAGCACCCGAATTGACGGCTATGGCTACACCTTC
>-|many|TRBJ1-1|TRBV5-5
CASSPPPGRHMNTEAFF
TGTGCCAGCAGCCCCCCCCCGGGACGACACATGAACACTGAAGCTTTCTTT
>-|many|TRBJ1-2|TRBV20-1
CSASWPGGNYGYTF
TGCAGTGCATCATGGCCGGGAGGAAACTATGGCTACACCTTC
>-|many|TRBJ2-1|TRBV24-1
CATSDLKGGLSRNEQFF
TGTGCCACCAGTGATTTGAAAGGGGGTCTATCCCGCAATGAGCAGTTCTTC
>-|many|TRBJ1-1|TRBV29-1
CSVVEDTEAFF
TGCAGCGTTGTAGAGGATACTGAAGCTTTCTTT
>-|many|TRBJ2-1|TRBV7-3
CASSLTQPKRHPYNEQFF
TGTGCCAGCAGCTTAACCCAACCGAAGCGCCATCCCTACAATGAGCAGTTCTTC
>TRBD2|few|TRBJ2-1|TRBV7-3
CASSLRPSGASYNEQFF
TGTGCCAGCAGCTTAAGGCCTAGCGGAGCCTCCTACAATGAGCAGTTCTTC
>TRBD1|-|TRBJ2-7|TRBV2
CASSAAGTGTYEQYF
TGTGCCAGCAGTGCCGCCGGGACAGGGACCTACGAGCAGTACTTC
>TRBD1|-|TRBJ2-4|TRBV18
CASSPLGQGGKNIQYF
TGTGCCAGCTCACCACTGGGACAGGGGGGCAAAAACATTCAGTACTTC
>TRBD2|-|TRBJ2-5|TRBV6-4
CASSVGERLAGVETQYF
TGTGCCAGCAGTGTTGGGGAGCGACTAGCGGGAGTGGAGACCCAGTACTTC
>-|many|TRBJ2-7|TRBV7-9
CASSPGQEQYF
TGTGCCAGCAGCCCCGGACAGGAGCAGTACTTC
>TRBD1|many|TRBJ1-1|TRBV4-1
CASSQDLQGAQNTEAFF
TGCGCCAGCAGCCAAGATCTACAGGGGGCCCAGAACACTGAAGCTTTCTTT
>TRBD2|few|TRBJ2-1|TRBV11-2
CASSRTSGGGSPTNNEQFF
TGTGCCAGCTCTCGGACTAGCGGGGGGGGTTCCCCCACTAACAATGAGCAGTTCTTC
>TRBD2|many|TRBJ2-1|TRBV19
CASSFIAGNPTYNEQFF
TGTGCCAGTAGTTTCATAGCGGGGAATCCGACCTACAATGAGCAGTTCTTC
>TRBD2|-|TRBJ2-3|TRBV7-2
CASSRLSGRGVDTQYF
TGTGCCAGCAGCCGTCTCAGCGGGAGAGGTGTGGATACGCAGTATTTT
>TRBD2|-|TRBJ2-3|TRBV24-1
CATSDYSGGSTDTQYF
TGTGCCACCAGTGATTATAGCGGGGGGAGCACAGATACGCAGTATTTT
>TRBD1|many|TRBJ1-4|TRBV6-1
CASRQGQGREKLFF
TGTGCCAGCAGGCAGGGACAGGGACGTGAAAAACTGTTTTTT
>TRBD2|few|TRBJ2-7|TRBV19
CASSTYLTSGGAMYF
TGTGCCAGTAGTACTTACCTCACTAGCGGGGGGGCCATGTACTTC
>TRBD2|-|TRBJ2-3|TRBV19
CASSPRLAGPSTDTQYF
TGTGCCAGTAGTCCCAGACTAGCGGGGCCTAGCACAGATACGCAGTATTTT
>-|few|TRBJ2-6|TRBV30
CAWRSRSGANVLTF
TGTGCCTGGCGAAGCCGCTCTGGGGCCAACGTCCTGACTTTC
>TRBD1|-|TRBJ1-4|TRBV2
CASQTGEGEKLFF
TGTGCCAGCCAGACAGGGGAGGGTGAAAAACTGTTTTTT
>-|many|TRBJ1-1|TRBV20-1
CSAQPTEAFF
TGCAGTGCCCAGCCCACTGAAGCTTTCTTT
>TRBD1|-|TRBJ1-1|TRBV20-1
CSAPKTGTGGSRTEAFF
TGCAGTGCTCCGAAGACCGGGACAGGGGGCAGCAGGACTGAAGCTTTCTTT
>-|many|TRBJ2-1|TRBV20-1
CSAQTPPVYNEQFF
TGCAGTGCCCAGACACCCCCGGTGTACAATGAGCAGTTCTTC
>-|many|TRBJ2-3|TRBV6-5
CASSYSLALTSTDTQYF
TGTGCCAGCAGTTACTCCCTAGCGTTGACTAGCACAGATACGCAGTATTTT
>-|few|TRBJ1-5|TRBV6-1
CAAKYHEGRGPQHF
TGTGCCGCCAAGTACCACGAGGGGCGAGGGCCCCAGCATTTT
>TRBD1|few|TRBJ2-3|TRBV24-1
CATSDLGRGDTQYF
TGTGCCACCAGTGATTTAGGCAGGGGGGATACGCAGTATTTT
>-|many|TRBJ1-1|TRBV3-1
CASSQGWTGNTEAFF
TGTGCCAGCAGCCAAGGATGGACGGGGAACACTGAAGCTTTCTTT
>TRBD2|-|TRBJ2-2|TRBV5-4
CASSRGLAANTGELFF
TGTGCCAGCAGCCGCGGACTAGCGGCGAACACCGGGGAGCTGTTTTTT
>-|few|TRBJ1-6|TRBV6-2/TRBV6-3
CASSYSQVNSPLHF
TGTGCCAGCAGTTACTCCCAAGTTAATTCACCCCTCCACTTT
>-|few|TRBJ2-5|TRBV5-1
CASSRQGTETQYF
TGCGCCAGCAGTCGACAAGGAACAGAGACCCAGTACTTC
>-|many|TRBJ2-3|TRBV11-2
CASSLEGGGAERRTQYF
TGTGCCAGCAGCTTAGAGGGCGGAGGGGCGGAAAGGCGGACGCAGTATTTT
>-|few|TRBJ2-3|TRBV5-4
CASSFDAPGASTDTQYF
TGTGCCAGCAGCTTCGACGCCCCGGGGGCGAGCACAGATACGCAGTATTTT
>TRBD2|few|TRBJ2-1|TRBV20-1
CSARDKQGGTSGGYNEQFF
TGCAGTGCTAGAGATAAACAGGGAGGAACTAGCGGGGGCTACAATGAGCAGTTCTTC